These 28 T cell receptor beta chains came from one sample sequenced in a study of blood T cells in healthy people across ages. A second PCR of roughly 7 to 11 cycles used a sample-barcoded 5' primer and a J-beta primer mix. TCRdb analysed the 5' RACE reads with MiXCR anew, one entry per CDR3 protein. The repertoire holds 380,000 or so distinct CDR3 sequences, with about 55% as singletons. The material sequenced was blood. All receptors derive from a man in his 60s in good health.

This clonotype was seen a few times. The CDR3 nucleotides are TGCAGCGTTGAACATGGCCAGCCCGGGGGCTACACCTTC. It yields the protein CSVEHGQPGGYTF. The V gene is TRBV29-1, the J gene TRBJ1-2, with D unclear. CDR3 length: 13 residues. Germline V gene data show CDR1 as SQVTM and CDR2 as ANQGSEA. The ends were cut back, 2 bases at V and 8 bases at J, with 15 bases in the middle.

The rearrangement links TRBV5-8 to TRBJ2-1; no reliable D call. The CDR3 consists of 12 residues. V was pared by 4 bases and J by 7 bases, with 9 bases between. Germline V gene sequence: CDR1 SGHTS, CDR2 YDEGEE. The chain's CDR3 is CASSREGNEQFF. Here the CDR3 DNA reads TGTGCCAGCAGCCGCGAAGGGAATGAGCAGTTCTTC.

On this clonotype itself: A clone one base away is much larger, so this may be a read error. This sequence joins TRBV28 and TRBJ2-7; the D gene is possibly TRBD2 (6 bases). V was clipped by 6 bases and J by 3 bases, with 18 bases between them. This CDR3 is built from 15 residues. CDR1 is MDHEN and CDR2 is SYDVKM in the germline V gene. This CDR3 is CASRNPRESGYEQYF. The CDR3 nucleotides read TGTGCCAGCAGGAACCCACGGGAGTCTGGCTACGAGCAGTACTTC.

Only a few counts were recorded for this clonotype. The chain employs TRBV11-2 and TRBJ2-6, with D possibly called TRBD1 or TRBD2 (6 bases each). The germline V gene encodes CDR1 SGHAT and CDR2 FQNNGV. V lost 5 bases and J 0 bases, leaving 14 bases between the germline ends. This CDR3 is built from 17 residues. The CDR3, as DNA: TGTGCCAGCAGCCCCGGGGGCGGATACTCTGGGGCCAACGTCCTGACTTTC. It specifies CASSPGGGYSGANVLTF.

The rearrangement links TRBV27 to TRBJ1-2; maybe TRBD1 (6 bases). The ends were cut back, 5 bases at V and 6 bases at J, with 16 bases in the middle. CDR3 size: 14 residues. Germline values: CDR1 MNHEY, CDR2 SMNVEV (reference sequence). CDR3 protein: CASSPHPGQNGYTF. The CDR3 coding sequence is TGTGCCAGCAGTCCACACCCGGGACAAAATGGCTACACCTTC.

This chain joins TRBV20-1 and TRBJ2-1, with D perhaps assigned TRBD1 or TRBD2 (5 bases each). The germline V and J ends were trimmed by 0 bases and 3 bases, with 9 bases remaining between them. Germline assignment: CDR1 DFQATT and CDR2 SNEGSKA (reference sequence). CDR3 length: 14 amino acids. DNA for the CDR3: TGCAGTGCTAGAGAGGGGGTGAGCTACAATGAGCAGTTCTTC. It specifies CSAREGVSYNEQFF.

At least ten counts were recorded for this clonotype. This sequence joins TRBV5-1 and TRBJ1-2; 9 bases are shared with TRBD1. Germline V gene lookup returns CDR1 SGHRS and CDR2 YFSETQ. The CDR3 length is 14 residues. J lost 6 bases, V lost 4 bases, and 7 bases had no gene match. This CDR3 reads CASSTSGTGNGYTF. DNA for the CDR3: TGCGCCAGCAGCACCTCCGGGACAGGGAATGGCTACACCTTC.

The chain links TRBV27 to TRBJ2-1, with 9 bases aligning to TRBD1. The J call could be wrong; TRBJ2-7 is a better fit for the DNA end. Per germline, CDR1 MNHEY and CDR2 SMNVEV (reference sequence). This CDR3 has 13 residues. CDR3: CASGGQGRNEQYF. As DNA, the CDR3 is TGTGCCAGCGGGGGACAGGGCCGAAATGAGCAGTACTTC.

A few counts support this clonotype. CDR3 in amino acids: CASSSLRLAGSRVNEQFF. CDR3 bases: TGTGCCAGCAGTTCGCTCCGACTAGCGGGATCCCGAGTCAATGAGCAGTTCTTC. The V call is TRBV28, the J call TRBJ2-1, with 11 bases fitting TRBD2. The CDR3 covers 18 residues. J gave up 6 bases and V 4 bases, and 14 bases lay outside the gene matches. Germline CDR1 is MDHEN and CDR2 is SYDVKM.

This chain links TRBV20-1 with TRBJ2-7, with 13 positions matching TRBD2. With 5 bases clipped from V and 0 bases from J, the junction kept 1 base outside the gene matches. CDR1 is DFQATT, CDR2 SNEGSKA, per germline (reference sequence). There are 14 residues in the CDR3. Written as DNA, the CDR3 is TGCAGTGCTTGGACTAGCGGGAGCTCCTACGAGCAGTACTTC. Amino acids: CSAWTSGSSYEQYF.

V is TRBV7-3 and J is TRBJ2-3; no clear D gene. CDR1 SGHTA and CDR2 FQGTGA come from the germline V gene. Trimming removed 3 bases from V and 3 bases from J, with 13 bases in between. The CDR3 is 15 amino acids. In DNA, the CDR3 is TGTGCCAGCAGCTTGAGGCCCTCCGGGACAGATACGCAGTATTTT. Translation gives CASSLRPSGTDTQYF.

In its sample, this clonotype was seen a few times. V is TRBV28 and J is TRBJ2-5; D remains unclear. Trimming removed 1 base at V and 5 bases at J, with 8 bases between. The CDR3 covers 13 residues. The germline V gene encodes CDR1 MDHEN and CDR2 SYDVKM. In nucleotides, the CDR3 is TGTGCCAGCAGTTTATTCGGGCGGGAGACCCAGTACTTC. Its protein is CASSLFGRETQYF.

Details on this clonotype: One junction end disagrees with the germline gene, perhaps due to a read error. V is TRBV5-1 and J is TRBJ2-5; possibly TRBD2 for D (5 bases). CDR1 and CDR2 from the germline V gene are SGHRS and YFSETQ. CDR3 size: 15 residues. The CDR3 nucleotides are TGCACCAGCAGCTCCTCCTTTGGACTTAAAGAGACCCAGTACTTC. Amino acids: CTSSSSFGLKETQYF.

This chain connects TRBV3-1 to TRBJ1-4; no firm D call. The germline V gene has CDR1 LGHDT and CDR2 YNNKEL (reference sequence). V dropped 0 bases and J dropped 7 bases, with 9 bases sitting between them. The CDR3 spans 14 residues. CDR3 sequence (DNA): TGTGCCAGCAGCCAAGATTCACGATCTGAAAAACTGTTTTTT. It codes for CASSQDSRSEKLFF.

The chain carries TRBV20-1 and TRBJ1-5; tentative D call: TRBD1 (6 bases). The germline CDR1 and CDR2 sequences are DFQATT and SNEGSKA (reference sequence). The ends were cut back, 0 bases at V and 2 bases at J, with 11 bases in the middle. This CDR3 has 15 amino acids. This chain's CDR3 is CSARDGGAGNQPQHF. The CDR3 coding sequence is TGCAGTGCTAGAGATGGGGGCGCGGGCAATCAGCCCCAGCATTTT.

J is TRBJ2-1 and V is TRBV9; possibly TRBD2 for D (6 bases). CDR1 SGDLS and CDR2 YYNGEE come from the germline V gene. Deletions cut 0 bases from V and 0 bases from J, with 10 bases between. This CDR3 has 16 residues. DNA of the CDR3: TGTGCCAGCAGCGTAGACACGGGAGTCTCCTACAATGAGCAGTTCTTC. Translating gives CASSVDTGVSYNEQFF.

This clonotype was observed at least ten times. The chain carries TRBV20-1 and TRBJ2-1; D might be TRBD2 (7 bases). CDR3 length equals 14 residues. In germline, CDR1 is DFQATT, CDR2 SNEGSKA (reference sequence). Trimming stripped 0 bases from V and 10 bases from J, with 16 bases between. The CDR3 DNA is TGCAGTGCTAGAGATGGTGGGGGGGCCTGGGAGCAGTTCTTC. It translates to CSARDGGGAWEQFF.

This clonotype has just a few counts. The chain joins TRBV20-1 to TRBJ2-5; D is unresolved. Germline CDR1 DFQATT, CDR2 SNEGSKA (reference sequence). The V end was cut by 0 bases, the J end by 1 base, with 12 bases between. This CDR3 has 15 amino acids. The CDR3 DNA sequence: TGCAGTGCTAGAGATCCATTGGGCAGCCAAGAGACCCAGTACTTC. This encodes CSARDPLGSQETQYF.

The chain carries TRBV7-2 and TRBJ2-7; TRBD1 agrees at 11 bases. Germline CDR1 is SGHTA and CDR2 is FQGNSA. Trimming took 1 base from V and 4 from J; bases not matched to a gene: 6. The CDR3 covers 16 residues. CDR3 residues: CASSLGWDRGSYEQYF. DNA for the CDR3: TGTGCCAGCAGCTTAGGGTGGGACAGGGGGTCTTACGAGCAGTACTTC.

This clonotype was seen a few times. The chain is built from TRBV25-1 and TRBJ2-3; a weak D match, TRBD1 (6 bases). The CDR3 is 14 amino acids. CDR1 and CDR2 (germline): MGHDK, SYGVNS. The V and J ends lost 8 bases and 5 bases respectively, with 17 bases between them. CDR3 in DNA: TGTGCCAGCGGGCCGTGGGGGCGAGGAGATACGCAGTATTTT. Residues: CASGPWGRGDTQYF.

The J gene is TRBJ2-1, the V gene TRBV14; D remains unclear. Germline assignment: CDR1 SGHDN and CDR2 FVKESK. Trimming took off 4 bases at V and 2 bases at J, with 12 bases between the two ends. The CDR3 length is 15 residues. The CDR3 coding sequence is TGTGCCAGCAGCCCAAACAGAAAGACCTACAATGAGCAGTTCTTC. Translation: CASSPNRKTYNEQFF.

V and J are TRBV11-2 and TRBJ1-2; no firm D call. The CDR3 contains 14 residues. Germline V gene sequence: CDR1 SGHAT, CDR2 FQNNGV. Trimming took 1 base from V and 12 from J, leaving 18 bases between them. The CDR3 protein is CASSLVLLQSTHTF. DNA for the CDR3: TGTGCCAGCAGCTTAGTTCTCCTACAATCAACTCACACCTTC.

V gene TRBV6-5 combines with J gene TRBJ2-3; 9 nucleotides agree with TRBD2. Germline V gene lookup returns CDR1 MNHEY and CDR2 SVGAGI. The CDR3 length is 14 residues. Trimming took 4 bases from V and 4 from J; bases not matched to a gene: 3. The CDR3 nucleotides read TGTGCCAGCAGTTTGCGACTAGCGGCAGATACGCAGTATTTT. Amino acid sequence: CASSLRLAADTQYF.

As for this clonotype: This clone may be a read error of a much larger clone one base away. The chain recombines TRBV12-3 or TRBV12-4 with TRBJ2-5; either TRBD1 or TRBD2 may fit D (6 bases each). The CDR3 covers 15 residues. The CDR3 DNA is TGTGCCGGCAGTCTCAGGGGTACGGGGGTGGAGACCCAGTACTTC. Its translation: CAGSLRGTGVETQYF.

The V call is TRBV5-5, the J call TRBJ2-4; D tentatively fits TRBD1 or TRBD2 (5 bases each). Judging by the DNA end, TRBJ2-7 fits better; the J call may be wrong. CDR3 length: 14 amino acids. Germline lookup yields CDR1 SGHKS and CDR2 YYEKEE (reference sequence). In nucleotides, the CDR3 is TGTGCCAGCAGCACGAGGGGTCTTTTCCACGAGCAGTACTTC. Translating gives CASSTRGLFHEQYF.

For the CDR3, the DNA is TGTGCCAGCAGCGCCGGGACAGACCCCTACGAGCAGTACTTC. Translation gives CASSAGTDPYEQYF. This chain connects TRBV9 to TRBJ2-7; 7 positions match TRBD1. This CDR3 contains 14 residues. V shed 3 bases and J 2 bases; nucleotides not matched to a gene: 5. Germline CDR1 reads SGDLS; CDR2 reads YYNGEE.

Notes on this clonotype: Just one base apart from a much larger clone, this may be a read error. V is TRBV10-3 and J is TRBJ2-1; D is possibly TRBD2 (6 bases). Germline-derived CDR1 and CDR2 are ENHRY and SYGVKD. The CDR3 has 15 amino acids. The CDR3 region is CAISDGDLLYKEQFF. CDR3 coding DNA: TGTGCCATCAGTGACGGGGACTTGCTCTACAAGGAGCAGTTCTTC.

The table lists this clonotype with a few counts. J is TRBJ1-2 and V is TRBV6-1; maybe TRBD1 (5 bases). Germline V gene data show CDR1 as MNHNS and CDR2 as SASEGT. V gave up 5 bases and J gave up 1 base, with 20 bases separating them. The CDR3 loop spans 17 amino acids. Here the CDR3 reads CASSPRTPQTNNYGYTF. The CDR3 nucleotides are TGTGCCAGCAGTCCTCGGACACCCCAAACGAATAACTATGGCTACACCTTC.